This T cell receptor (beta chain) is from a study of PD-L1 blockade in urothelial cancer. Study summary: The year 2014 saw patients start atezolizumab, 1,200 mg intravenously every 3 weeks. Prior chemotherapy regimens per patient numbered 0 to 3. Samples of blood were analyzed 3 weeks (second dose) and 6 weeks after treatment start. Among blood samples, the median T cell count was approximately 140,000.

Some clones are missing from TCRdb's copy, which holds only in-frame ones; the method was immunoSEQ multiplex PCR. Of approximately 100,000 clones in the sample, roughly nine tenths are singletons; the top ten hold roughly 0.97%. CDR1 is SGHTA and CDR2 is FQGTGA in the germline V gene. This CDR3 spans 14 amino acids. V shed 2 bases and J shed 0 bases, with 8 bases lying between them. Time point given: pretreatment peripheral blood. The V gene is TRBV7-3, the J gene TRBJ2-7; D remains unclear. The receptor was isolated from a woman of 80 years or more with urothelial cancer. The sequenced sample was PBMCs, obtained around atezolizumab (anti-PD-L1) treatment. CDR3 amino acids: CASSLGSTSYEQYF. For the CDR3, the DNA is TGTGCCAGCAGCTTAGGCAGTACCTCCTACGAGCAGTACTTC.